This T cell receptor (beta chain) was obtained from a study of human T cells and chemical hapten exposure. This clonotype was seen repeatedly, ten times or more. Regarding time point: pre-sensitization, week 0. Indicated treatment: therapeutic diphenylcyclopropenone sensitization with weekly scalp DPC. The drawing of blood occurred before each patch test was applied. The library put unique molecular identifiers onto individual cDNA molecules. TCRdb reprocessed the RACE reads via MiXCR and lists one record per CDR3 protein. The top ten hold about 1.1% of the sample, which has 250,000 to 300,000 distinct CDR3 sequences, around 7.3% seen once. Trimming pared 5 bases from V and 3 bases from J, leaving 17 bases between. Germline loops: CDR1 SEHNR, CDR2 FQNEAQ (reference sequence). This CDR3 has 16 residues.

The TCR sequence derives from a man aged 18 to 29 with alopecia areata. Some clones in this sample may be carry-over from other donors' samples. Source: whole blood, taken in connection with sensitization to the hapten diphenylcyclopropenone (DPC). The V gene is TRBV7-9, the J gene TRBJ1-5; D uncertain. CDR3 amino acids: CASSPRTDTFNQPQHF. Written as DNA, the CDR3 is TGTGCCAGCAGCCCCCGAACTGACACGTTCAATCAGCCCCAGCATTTT. Full variable domain (missing parts from reference TRBV7-9 and TRBJ1-5): DTGVSQNPRHKITKRGQNVTFRCDPISEHNRLYWYRQTLGQGPEFLTYFQNEAQLEKSRLLSDRFSAERPKGSFSTLEIQRTEQGDSAMYLCASSPRTDTFNQPQHFGDGTRLSIL.